These T cell receptor beta chains were read from a single sample in a study of early T cells in non-severe SARS-CoV-2 infection. MiXCR, applied by TCRdb to the 5' RACE reads, yields one record per CDR3 protein. The top ten clones hold roughly 6.5% of a sample with about 87,000 distinct CDR3 sequences, about 14% of them seen once. Material: whole blood. These receptors originate from an adult who was a healthcare worker with PCR-confirmed SARS-CoV-2 infection or an uninfected control (not recorded which). Each CDR3 is given with its conserved first and last residue. D genes are given only for firm matches.

J gene: TRBJ2-3
V gene: TRBV29-1
D gene: .
CDR3 protein: CSVGNGDTQYF

J gene: TRBJ1-5
V gene: TRBV20-1
D gene: .
CDR3 protein: CSARDSLPAHNQPQHF

J gene: TRBJ2-1
V gene: TRBV28
D gene: TRBD1
CDR3 protein: CASESQGSGNNEQFF

J gene: TRBJ2-7
V gene: TRBV21-1
D gene: .
CDR3 protein: CASSKAGTKSYYEQYF

J gene: TRBJ1-2
V gene: TRBV20-1
D gene: TRBD1
CDR3 protein: CSARDGGQGTRYGYTF

J gene: TRBJ1-6
V gene: TRBV7-2
D gene: .
CDR3 protein: CASSLGRRENSPLHF

J gene: TRBJ2-1
V gene: TRBV6-2/TRBV6-3
D gene: TRBD1
CDR3 protein: CASRKAGTGDNEQFF

J gene: TRBJ1-4
V gene: TRBV10-1
D gene: .
CDR3 protein: CASSERQDNEKLFF

J gene: TRBJ1-2
V gene: TRBV11-2
D gene: TRBD1
CDR3 protein: CASSRDRNYGYTF

J gene: TRBJ2-3
V gene: TRBV20-1
D gene: TRBD2
CDR3 protein: CSAPRERGTDTQYF

J gene: TRBJ2-7
V gene: TRBV5-1
D gene: .
CDR3 protein: CASSFGGTLPAYEQYF

J gene: TRBJ1-6
V gene: TRBV20-1
D gene: .
CDR3 protein: CSAREGTGTLWSPLHF

J gene: TRBJ1-2
V gene: TRBV4-1
D gene: .
CDR3 protein: CASSQDWADFYTF

J gene: TRBJ1-6
V gene: TRBV9
D gene: .
CDR3 protein: CASSVRQENSPLHF

J gene: TRBJ2-7
V gene: TRBV28
D gene: .
CDR3 protein: CASGWGRYEQYF

J gene: TRBJ1-1
V gene: TRBV5-1
D gene: .
CDR3 protein: CASSLVGRGNTEAFF

J gene: TRBJ2-7
V gene: TRBV18
D gene: TRBD1
CDR3 protein: CASSPMGQGPYEQYF

J gene: TRBJ1-2
V gene: TRBV2
D gene: .
CDR3 protein: CASEGEDYGYTF

J gene: TRBJ1-2
V gene: TRBV13
D gene: TRBD1
CDR3 protein: CASSAHRGPYGYTF

J gene: TRBJ2-7
V gene: TRBV12-3/TRBV12-4
D gene: TRBD1
CDR3 protein: CASRGTAWSEQYF

J gene: TRBJ1-6
V gene: TRBV28
D gene: TRBD1
CDR3 protein: CASSLWGRTGGLNSPLHF

J gene: TRBJ1-5
V gene: TRBV28
D gene: TRBD1
CDR3 protein: CASSLPGTGGINQPQHF

J gene: TRBJ1-4
V gene: TRBV9
D gene: .
CDR3 protein: CASSVGGLGEKLFF

J gene: TRBJ2-3
V gene: TRBV10-3
D gene: .
CDR3 protein: CALLSGDTQYF

J gene: TRBJ1-5
V gene: TRBV10-3
D gene: TRBD1
CDR3 protein: CATGTGGVQPQHF

J gene: TRBJ2-2
V gene: TRBV7-3
D gene: .
CDR3 protein: CASSSGRGPYTGELFF

J gene: TRBJ1-2
V gene: TRBV9
D gene: TRBD1
CDR3 protein: CASSAGGYGYTF

J gene: TRBJ2-7
V gene: TRBV29-1
D gene: .
CDR3 protein: CSVGGPKFYEQYF

J gene: TRBJ2-2
V gene: TRBV5-1
D gene: .
CDR3 protein: CASSLAGTGDTGELFF

J gene: TRBJ1-5
V gene: TRBV9
D gene: .
CDR3 protein: CASSVAEGIGQPQHF

J gene: TRBJ2-2
V gene: TRBV4-1
D gene: .
CDR3 protein: CASSHGPNTGELFF

J gene: TRBJ1-4
V gene: TRBV2
D gene: .
CDR3 protein: CASTRAENEKLFF

J gene: TRBJ2-5
V gene: TRBV18
D gene: .
CDR3 protein: CASSPSTGYETQYF

J gene: TRBJ2-5
V gene: TRBV30
D gene: .
CDR3 protein: CAWSIGNQETQYF

J gene: TRBJ1-1
V gene: TRBV7-9
D gene: .
CDR3 protein: CASSLDREANTEAFF

J gene: TRBJ2-5
V gene: TRBV7-2
D gene: .
CDR3 protein: CASTTRATQYF

J gene: TRBJ1-6
V gene: TRBV7-9
D gene: .
CDR3 protein: CASSLVSDLNSPLHF

J gene: TRBJ2-2
V gene: TRBV7-2
D gene: .
CDR3 protein: CASSPGPDTGELFF

J gene: TRBJ2-3
V gene: TRBV6-5
D gene: .
CDR3 protein: CASSYGTVGDTQYF

J gene: TRBJ2-7
V gene: TRBV4-3
D gene: .
CDR3 protein: CASSPRDGYEQYF

J gene: TRBJ2-1
V gene: TRBV11-2
D gene: TRBD2
CDR3 protein: CASSPGLAGNNEQFF

J gene: TRBJ1-4
V gene: TRBV28
D gene: TRBD1
CDR3 protein: CASRSAGQANEKLFF

J gene: TRBJ2-5
V gene: TRBV7-9
D gene: .
CDR3 protein: CASSPDIRETQYF

J gene: TRBJ2-7
V gene: TRBV4-2
D gene: .
CDR3 protein: CASSQEEQGPYEQYF

J gene: TRBJ1-1
V gene: TRBV12-3/TRBV12-4
D gene: .
CDR3 protein: CASGEQPNTEAFF

J gene: TRBJ1-1
V gene: TRBV3-1
D gene: .
CDR3 protein: CASSPFQLSRDPRAFF

J gene: TRBJ2-3
V gene: TRBV7-3
D gene: TRBD1
CDR3 protein: CASSLTGGADTQYF

J gene: TRBJ2-5
V gene: TRBV28
D gene: .
CDR3 protein: CASRTEETQYF